The 15 T cell receptor beta chains listed next were all sequenced from one sample in a study of cytomegalovirus exposure and HLA in healthy donors. The PCR made use of 60 Vbeta and 13 Jbeta primers. The assay was immunoSEQ multiplex PCR, and TCRdb's table has in-frame clones only and misses some. The table records about 200,000 clones, around 83% of them present only once. The sequencing input was PBMCs. The receptors were gathered from a girl aged 10-17 years in good health and CMV-seronegative.

The CDR3 nucleotides read TGTGCCAGCTCACCACCGGCATCCTACGAGCAGTACTTC. It specifies CASSPPASYEQYF. This chain links TRBV18 with TRBJ2-7, with D unclear. The germline V gene encodes CDR1 KGHSH and CDR2 LQKENI. The CDR3 is 13 residues long. V lost 0 bases and J 1 base, leaving 4 bases between the germline ends.

The rearrangement uses TRBV5-4 and TRBJ2-2; weak D call: TRBD1 (5 bases). Germline V gives CDR1 SGHNT, CDR2 YYREEE (reference sequence). V dropped 4 bases and J dropped 5 bases, with 15 bases sitting between them. This CDR3 contains 15 residues. For the CDR3, the DNA is TGTGCCAGCAGCAAAAGCAGGGTTGGGACCGGGGAGCTGTTTTTT. The encoded protein is CASSKSRVGTGELFF.

The table lists this clone with a few counts. The chain is built from TRBV5-6 and TRBJ1-1; 9 nucleotides align to TRBD1. The germline V gene encodes CDR1 SGHDT and CDR2 YYEEEE. The J segment lost 5 bases and the V segment lost 2 bases, leaving 7 bases of the junction unmatched. The CDR3 is 15 residues long. CDR3 DNA sequence: TGTGCCAGCAGCTTTTGGCCCGGGACAGGGACTGAAGCTTTCTTT. Translating gives CASSFWPGTGTEAFF.

The rearrangement links TRBV27 to TRBJ1-6; the D gene is possibly TRBD1 (6 bases). The CDR3 loop spans 15 amino acids. Germline V gene sequence: CDR1 MNHEY, CDR2 SMNVEV (reference sequence). V lost 5 bases and J 6 bases, leaving 14 bases between the germline ends. In nucleotides, the CDR3 is TGTGCCAGCAGTCTCCTGACAGGATTTAATTCACCCCTCCACTTT. This sequence encodes CASSLLTGFNSPLHF.

This CDR3 reads CSVVWQRRATDTQYF. CDR3 nucleotides: TGCAGCGTTGTCTGGCAACGGCGGGCCACAGATACGCAGTATTTT. J is TRBJ2-3 and V is TRBV29-1; D perhaps matches TRBD2 (5 bases). With 4 bases removed from V and 2 bases from J, the gap between germline ends came to 16 bases. Germline V gene data show CDR1 as SQVTM and CDR2 as ANQGSEA. CDR3 size: 15 residues.

This sequence joins TRBV5-1 and TRBJ2-5, with D perhaps TRBD2 (6 bases). The CDR3 extends over 14 amino acids. The V and J ends lost 3 bases and 1 base respectively, with 10 bases between them. CDR1 is SGHRS and CDR2 is YFSETQ in the germline V gene. The CDR3 protein is CASSSVGGQETQYF. The DNA for the CDR3 is TGCGCCAGCAGCTCCGTCGGGGGCCAAGAGACCCAGTACTTC. The full variable domain, its missing parts supplied by reference TRBV5-1 and TRBJ2-5, is KAGVTQTPRYLIKTRGQQVTLSCSPISGHRSVSWYQQTPGQGLQFLFEYFSETQRNKGNFPGRFSGRQFSNSRSEMNVSTLELGDSALYLCASSSVGGQETQYFGPGTRLLVL.

The V and J genes are TRBV5-1 and TRBJ1-1, with 7 nucleotides matching TRBD1. This CDR3 region has 13 residues. The V gene's germline CDR1 is SGHRS and CDR2 YFSETQ. Germline trimming cut 3 bases from V and 11 bases from J; bases unmatched to any gene: 10. The CDR3 loop is CASSSPDRSRAFF. CDR3 bases: TGCGCCAGCAGCTCACCGGACAGGTCTAGGGCTTTCTTT.

This clone was seen a few times. The genes are TRBV28 and TRBJ1-1; D possibly corresponds to TRBD1 (5 bases). There are 14 residues in the CDR3. V was cut by 6 bases and J by 11 bases, with 22 bases left in between. Germline assignment: CDR1 MDHEN and CDR2 SYDVKM. Here the CDR3 reads CASSPWGGRGEAFF. For the CDR3, the DNA is TGTGCCAGCAGCCCGTGGGGGGGTCGGGGTGAGGCTTTCTTT.

The V call is TRBV30, the J call TRBJ2-5; 8 nucleotides agree with TRBD1. The ends lost 0 bases at V and 7 bases at J; junction bases unmatched: 1. Germline loops: CDR1 GTSNPN, CDR2 SVGIG (reference sequence). The CDR3 loop spans 12 amino acids. This chain's CDR3 is CAWSVDRGTQYF. CDR3 sequence (DNA): TGTGCCTGGAGTGTAGACAGGGGGACCCAGTACTTC. Full variable domain (remainder filled in from reference TRBV30 and TRBJ2-5): SQTIHQWPATLVQPVGSPLSLECTVEGTSNPNLYWYRQAAGRGLQLLFYSVGIGQISSEVPQNLSASRPQDRQFILSSKKLLLSDSGFYLCAWSVDRGTQYFGPGTRLLVL.

The V call is TRBV6-5, the J call TRBJ2-1, with TRBD2 as a possible D gene (6 bases). Trimming stripped 8 bases from V and 7 bases from J, with 15 bases between. The germline gives CDR1 MNHEY, CDR2 SVGAGI. The CDR3 consists of 13 residues. The CDR3 spells CASVQFGGNEQFF. The CDR3 nucleotides are TGTGCCAGCGTACAGTTCGGAGGGAATGAGCAGTTCTTC.

There are a few counts of this clone. CDR3: CATDSPNQPQHF. The CDR3 DNA is TGTGCCACTGACAGTCCCAATCAGCCCCAGCATTTT. The rearrangement links TRBV19 to TRBJ1-5, with D perhaps matching TRBD1 (5 bases). The CDR3 spans 12 residues. Germline V gene lookup returns CDR1 LNHDA and CDR2 SQIVND (reference sequence). V was clipped by 10 bases and J by 3 bases, with 10 bases between them.

This clone occurred once. J is TRBJ1-4 and V is TRBV11-2; D uncertain. The CDR3 loop spans 14 amino acids. Germline CDR1 is SGHAT and CDR2 is FQNNGV. Trimming pared 6 bases from V and 3 bases from J, leaving 11 bases between. The DNA of the CDR3 is TGTGCCAGCAGGAAGACATTATCTAATGAAAAACTGTTTTTT. It specifies CASRKTLSNEKLFF.

The rearrangement joins TRBV7-2 to TRBJ2-5, with TRBD2 identical over 15 bases. The CDR3 is 15 amino acids. CDR1 and CDR2 from the germline V gene are SGHTA and FQGNSA. J lost 5 bases, V lost 6 bases, and 4 bases had no gene match. The CDR3 loop reads CASSWTSGGAETQYF. DNA of the CDR3: TGTGCCAGCAGTTGGACTAGCGGGGGGGCGGAGACCCAGTACTTC.

The rearrangement links TRBV18 to TRBJ2-3; 13 bases match TRBD2. The CDR3 is made up of 15 amino acids. V was pared by 5 bases and J by 4 bases, with 3 bases of the junction left unmatched. Germline loops: CDR1 KGHSH, CDR2 LQKENI. The CDR3 reads CASSAGLAGADTQYF. CDR3 DNA sequence: TGTGCCAGCTCAGCCGGACTAGCGGGAGCAGATACGCAGTATTTT.

The chain couples TRBV6-5 to TRBJ2-5; a possible D gene is TRBD1 (5 bases). The last part of the DNA fits TRBJ2-7 better; the J call may be wrong. The CDR3 is made up of 15 amino acids. CDR1 and CDR2 (germline): MNHEY, SVGAGI. The CDR3 loop reads CASRRTGQNSYEQYF. The CDR3 DNA reads as TGTGCCAGCAGACGAACAGGCCAGAACTCCTACGAGCAGTACTTC.